Presented here are 28 T cell receptor beta chains from one specimen sequenced in a study of blood T cell repertoires in COVID-19. Generated by immunoSEQ multiplex PCR, the TCRdb table keeps only in-frame clones and is missing some. The sample carries more than 250,000 clones, approximately 88% recorded once. Specimen: peripheral blood. Receptors were obtained from a human donor in a cohort sampled during active COVID-19.

The chain links TRBV2 to TRBJ1-2; D unclear. The V end lost 6 bases, the J end lost 4 bases, and 9 bases lay between the germline ends. CDR1 and CDR2 from the germline V gene are SNHLY and FYNNEI. The CDR3 is made up of 12 amino acids. The CDR3 region is CASRWVAYGYTF. CDR3 nucleotides: TGTGCCAGCAGGTGGGTAGCCTATGGCTACACCTTC.

The chain recombines TRBV2 with TRBJ2-3; D not resolved. V lost 4 bases and J lost 2, with 10 bases in between. Germline CDR1 SNHLY, CDR2 FYNNEI. The CDR3 runs 14 residues. The CDR3 nucleotides read TGTGCCAGCAGTGTCCCCCTCTCCACAGATACGCAGTATTTT. Encoded protein: CASSVPLSTDTQYF. Complete variable domain (other parts from reference TRBV2 and TRBJ2-3): EPEVTQTPSHQVTQMGQEVILRCVPISNHLYFYWYRQILGQKVEFLVSFYNNEISEKSEIFDDQFSVERPDGSNFTLKIRSTKLEDSAMYFCASSVPLSTDTQYFGPGTRLTVL.

This chain connects TRBV27 to TRBJ1-1, with a possible D match to TRBD1 (6 bases). Trimming cost V 5 bases and J 2 bases, with 15 bases left between them. Germline V CDR1 and CDR2: MNHEY, SMNVEV (reference sequence). The CDR3 length is 15 residues. The CDR3 DNA is TGTGCCAGCAGTCTCCTGGGGGCCGTAAACACTGAAGCTTTCTTT. Amino acids: CASSLLGAVNTEAFF.

This clone was counted a single time. V and J are TRBV6-6 and TRBJ2-3, with 7 bases identical to TRBD2. In germline, CDR1 is MNHNY, CDR2 SVGAGI (reference sequence). The CDR3 covers 14 residues. The V and J ends lost 10 bases and 0 bases, in that order; junction bases with no gene match: 7. The CDR3 loop is CATLAASSTDTQYF. The CDR3 nucleotides are TGTGCCACTCTAGCGGCAAGTAGCACAGATACGCAGTATTTT.

This chain joins TRBV4-3 and TRBJ2-1; 8 bases line up with TRBD2. Germline V gene lookup returns CDR1 LGHNA and CDR2 YSLEER. The V gene end was trimmed by 4 bases and the J gene end by 4 bases; junction bases not matched to a gene: 3. The CDR3 has 14 amino acids. The CDR3 bases are TGCGCCAGCAGCCTCGGGACTAGGTACAATGAGCAGTTCTTC. Its translation: CASSLGTRYNEQFF.

The chain uses TRBV2 and TRBJ2-7; D unresolved. The germline V and J ends were trimmed by 7 bases and 2 bases, with 9 bases remaining between them. The CDR3 consists of 12 residues. Germline V gene sequence: CDR1 SNHLY, CDR2 FYNNEI. The CDR3 spells CASTGGTYEQYF. CDR3 bases: TGTGCCAGCACTGGCGGCACCTACGAGCAGTACTTC. The entire variable domain, with the rest obtained from reference TRBV2 and TRBJ2-7, is as follows: EPEVTQTPSHQVTQMGQEVILRCVPISNHLYFYWYRQILGQKVEFLVSFYNNEISEKSEIFDDQFSVERPDGSNFTLKIRSTKLEDSAMYFCASTGGTYEQYFGPGTRLTVT.

The genes are TRBV19 and TRBJ1-1; 7 bases match TRBD1. Germline V gene sequence: CDR1 LNHDA, CDR2 SQIVND (reference sequence). The CDR3 has 13 residues. V shed 5 bases, J shed 5 bases, and the junction held 5 bases outside the gene matches. CDR3 coding DNA: TGTGCCAGTAGTTCCCACAGGGGAACTGAAGCTTTCTTT. Translation gives CASSSHRGTEAFF.

The V and J genes are TRBV19 and TRBJ2-7, with 8 bases lining up with TRBD2. Germline assignment: CDR1 LNHDA and CDR2 SQIVND (reference sequence). Losses at the gene ends were 6 bases for V and 4 bases for J; bases not matched to a gene: 11. The CDR3 has 15 residues. As DNA, the CDR3 is TGTGCCAGTAGCCAGGGCACTAGCGGTCCTTACGAGCAGTACTTC. Translation gives CASSQGTSGPYEQYF.

The chain is built from TRBV5-1 and TRBJ1-6, with TRBD1 matching 7 bases. The V gene's germline CDR1 is SGHRS and CDR2 YFSETQ. The CDR3 spans 15 residues. The junction had 10 bases not matched to a gene; V was cut back by 4 bases and J by 9 bases. The chain's CDR3 is CASSLTAQGVSPLHF. The CDR3 region has the DNA TGCGCCAGCAGCCTAACGGCCCAGGGGGTTTCACCCCTCCACTTT.

This rearrangement joins TRBV11-3 to TRBJ1-5; possibly TRBD1 for D (6 bases). Germline V lookup: CDR1 SGHNT, CDR2 YENEEA. The CDR3 is made up of 12 amino acids. Trimming took off 6 bases at V and 7 bases at J, with 10 bases between the two ends. Here the CDR3 DNA reads TGTGCCAGCAGTCAGGGGTGGCAGCCCCAGCATTTT. This sequence encodes CASSQGWQPQHF.

The chain recombines TRBV6-2 or TRBV6-3 with TRBJ2-7; tentatively, D is TRBD1 (5 bases). The CDR3 is 15 residues long. The V end was cut by 2 bases, the J end by 0 bases, with 11 bases between. Germline-derived CDR1 and CDR2 are MNHEY and SVGEGT. The DNA of the CDR3 is TGTGCCAGCAGTTACGACGACAGAGGCTCCTACGAGCAGTACTTC. It yields the protein CASSYDDRGSYEQYF.

The chain has TRBV24-1 and TRBJ2-3; D is ambiguous. The ends were cut back, 0 bases at V and 0 bases at J, with 9 bases in the middle. Germline-derived CDR1 and CDR2 are KGHDR and SFDVKD. The length of the CDR3 is 16 residues. CDR3 region: CATSDLEYGSTDTQYF. The CDR3 bases are TGTGCCACCAGTGATTTGGAATACGGGAGCACAGATACGCAGTATTTT.

This rearrangement joins TRBV10-2 to TRBJ1-1, with TRBD1 matching 8 bases. V lost 5 bases and J lost 5; bases outside the gene matches: 10. CDR1 is WSHSY, CDR2 SAAADI, per germline. The CDR3 is made up of 15 amino acids. The CDR3 sequence: CASSWTGNGGTEAFF. The CDR3 DNA reads TGCGCCAGCAGTTGGACAGGGAATGGAGGAACTGAAGCTTTCTTT.

J is TRBJ2-5 and V is TRBV28; TRBD2 matches 8 bases. Trimming cost V 6 bases and J 4 bases; bases outside gene matches: 10. The CDR3 sequence is 15 residues long. CDR1 and CDR2 from the germline V gene are MDHEN and SYDVKM. The CDR3 nucleotides read TGTGCCAGCAGCCGTCCCGGGACTAGAGTAGAGACCCAGTACTTC. Protein sequence: CASSRPGTRVETQYF.

The chain has TRBV7-8 and TRBJ2-1, with a tentative D call TRBD1 (5 bases). Trimming stripped 2 bases from V and 1 base from J, with 12 bases between. CDR1 is SGHVS, CDR2 FQNEAQ, per germline. CDR3 length: 16 residues. The chain's CDR3 is CASSLMYRQSYNEQFF. DNA for the CDR3: TGTGCCAGCAGCTTAATGTACAGGCAATCCTACAATGAGCAGTTCTTC.

V is TRBV18 and J is TRBJ2-2; 7 bases agree with TRBD1. The ends lost 3 bases at V and 4 bases at J; junction bases unmatched: 5. This CDR3 comprises 15 residues. From germline, CDR1 is KGHSH and CDR2 LQKENI. CDR3 residues: CASSPPTGATGELFF. DNA for the CDR3: TGTGCCAGCTCACCGCCAACAGGGGCCACCGGGGAGCTGTTTTTT.

The chain employs TRBV19 and TRBJ2-1; TRBD1 matches at 8 bases. The CDR3 is 16 residues long. The germline V gene encodes CDR1 LNHDA and CDR2 SQIVND (reference sequence). The V and J ends lost 6 bases and 4 bases, in that order; junction bases with no gene match: 11. CDR3 amino acids: CASSLTGDVFYNEQFF. DNA for the CDR3: TGTGCCAGTAGCCTGACAGGGGACGTATTTTACAATGAGCAGTTCTTC.

This chain uses TRBV18 with TRBJ1-1; the D gene is possibly TRBD1 (6 bases). This CDR3 region has 15 residues. CDR1 and CDR2 (germline): KGHSH, LQKENI. Trimming left V 5 bases short and J 5 bases short, with 18 bases between. The CDR3 DNA reads as TGTGCCAGCTCATCGGAGGGAGGGGGTGGAACTGAAGCTTTCTTT. Translating gives CASSSEGGGGTEAFF.

This chain links TRBV2 with TRBJ2-1; D unclear. V was pared by 3 bases and J by 0 bases, with 12 bases between. The CDR3 totals 16 residues. The germline gives CDR1 SNHLY, CDR2 FYNNEI. This CDR3 reads CASSDYAPSSYNEQFF. As DNA, the CDR3 is TGTGCCAGCAGTGATTACGCCCCGAGCTCCTACAATGAGCAGTTCTTC.

The chain has TRBV6-2 or TRBV6-3 and TRBJ2-7, with 12 bases aligning to TRBD2. Germline loops: CDR1 MNHEY, CDR2 SVGEGT. After removal of 5 bases from V and 4 bases from J, the junction contained 9 bases not matched to a gene. The CDR3 extends over 16 amino acids. Written as DNA, the CDR3 is TGTGCCAGCAGTCATGGACTAGCGGGACCTTTTTACGAGCAGTACTTC. Amino acids: CASSHGLAGPFYEQYF.

Worth noting for this clone: The same CDR3 is also encoded by other DNA sequences in this sample. The chain combines TRBV28 with TRBJ1-2; D not resolved. Germline V lookup: CDR1 MDHEN, CDR2 SYDVKM. The CDR3 covers 14 residues. V lost 3 bases and J 3 bases, leaving 11 bases between the germline ends. CDR3 region: CASSFTGEYYGYTF. In nucleotides, the CDR3 is TGTGCCAGCAGTTTTACCGGGGAGTACTATGGCTACACCTTC.

The chain recombines TRBV19 with TRBJ2-3; 9 positions agree with TRBD1. With 9 bases clipped from V and 2 bases from J, the junction kept 9 bases outside the gene matches. Germline V gives CDR1 LNHDA, CDR2 SQIVND (reference sequence). The CDR3 spans 15 residues. CDR3 sequence: CASTSNRGPTDTQYF. DNA for the CDR3: TGTGCCAGCACCAGTAACAGGGGGCCCACAGATACGCAGTATTTT.

The chain links TRBV7-8 to TRBJ1-2; 9 bases agree with TRBD1. The CDR3 loop spans 14 amino acids. The trim removed 5 bases at V and 4 bases at J, leaving 5 bases unmatched. Germline assignment: CDR1 SGHVS and CDR2 FQNEAQ. DNA for the CDR3: TGTGCCAGCAGCCCGGGACAGGGTATCTATGGCTACACCTTC. Protein: CASSPGQGIYGYTF.

The gene calls are TRBV5-1 and TRBJ2-1; possible D gene TRBD2, 5 bases. The germline V and J ends were trimmed by 1 base and 5 bases, with 13 bases remaining between them. CDR3 length equals 15 residues. Germline-derived CDR1 and CDR2 are SGHRS and YFSETQ. This CDR3 is CASSLFSSGNNEQFF. As DNA, the CDR3 is TGCGCCAGCAGCTTGTTTTCCAGCGGTAACAATGAGCAGTTCTTC.

A remark on this clone: One end of the junction fails to match germline, which may point to a read error. The V call is TRBV5-6, the J call TRBJ1-1, with a possible D match to TRBD1 (5 bases). Germline CDR1 reads SGHDT; CDR2 reads YYEEEE. There are 13 residues in the CDR3. The CDR3 bases are TGTGCCAGCACCTTGCCCGATGGGGCGGAAGCTTTCTTT. It translates to CASTLPDGAEAFF.

This clone was found once. The chain joins TRBV7-2 to TRBJ1-1; D is ambiguous. The CDR3 has 14 amino acids. The V end was cut by 0 bases, the J end by 1 base, with 6 bases between. The V gene's germline CDR1 is SGHTA and CDR2 FQGNSA. The CDR3 region is CASSLAVGNTEAFF. CDR3 nucleotides: TGTGCCAGCAGCTTAGCGGTCGGGAACACTGAAGCTTTCTTT.

The chain has TRBV5-1 and TRBJ1-1, with unresolved D. V shed 0 bases and J shed 2 bases, with 14 bases lying between them. Germline CDR1 reads SGHRS; CDR2 reads YFSETQ. CDR3 length equals 16 residues. The chain's CDR3 is CASSLGTRSLNTEAFF. The CDR3 bases are TGCGCCAGCAGCTTGGGTACCCGTTCTCTAAACACTGAAGCTTTCTTT.

This sequence joins TRBV29-1 and TRBJ1-2; possibly TRBD1 for D (6 bases). CDR3 length: 12 amino acids. The V and J ends lost 3 bases and 4 bases respectively, with 9 bases between them. Per germline, CDR1 SQVTM and CDR2 ANQGSEA. CDR3 protein: CSVDHRAYGYTF. DNA for the CDR3: TGCAGCGTTGACCACAGGGCCTATGGCTACACCTTC.